These 18 T cell receptor beta chains share one sample of origin, sequenced in a study of blood T cell repertoires in COVID-19. Profiled with immunoSEQ multiplex PCR; TCRdb holds only in-frame clones, not every one. The sample holds fewer than 250,000 clones, 70% to 90% seen once. Source material: peripheral blood. The receptors stem from a woman aged 80 or older with acute or convalescent COVID-19.

In nucleotides, the CDR3 is TGTGCCAGCTCACCGAATTGGACAGGGATAGGCGGCTACACCTTC. Its protein product is CASSPNWTGIGGYTF. This rearrangement joins TRBV18 to TRBJ1-2, with 8 bases lining up with TRBD1. The ends lost 3 bases at V and 8 bases at J; junction bases unmatched: 11. The CDR3 covers 15 residues. Germline V gene data show CDR1 as KGHSH and CDR2 as LQKENI.

A word on this clone: The same CDR3 is also encoded by other DNA sequences in this sample. This chain links TRBV5-5 with TRBJ2-1; TRBD1 might be the D (6 bases). This CDR3 contains 13 residues. The V end was cut by 1 base, the J end by 6 bases, with 8 bases between. Germline V lookup: CDR1 SGHKS, CDR2 YYEKEE (reference sequence). This CDR3 is CASSLMGANEQFF. CDR3 DNA: TGTGCCAGCAGCTTGATGGGGGCCAATGAGCAGTTCTTC.

Worth noting for this clone: This same CDR3 is encoded by further DNA sequences in the sample. The chain is built from TRBV3-1 (or the pseudogene TRBV3-2) and TRBJ2-7; 9 bases match TRBD2. After removal of 1 base from V and 2 bases from J, the junction contained 3 bases not matched to a gene. Germline V CDR1 and CDR2: LGHDT, YNNKEL (reference sequence). The CDR3 totals 15 residues. The CDR3 bases are TGTGCCAGCAGCCAAGGTCTAGCGGGGACCTACGAGCAGTACTTC. Translating it yields CASSQGLAGTYEQYF.

J is TRBJ2-7 and V is TRBV27; TRBD2 agrees at 11 bases. The CDR3 has 15 amino acids. Germline V gene data show CDR1 as MNHEY and CDR2 as SMNVEV (reference sequence). V lost 5 bases to trimming and J lost 4 bases; unmatched junction nucleotides: 7. The CDR3 spells CASSVIAGGMYEQYF. The CDR3 coding sequence is TGTGCCAGCAGTGTCATAGCGGGGGGGATGTACGAGCAGTACTTC.

On this clone: Compared with germline, one end of the junction differs, possibly owing to a read error. The chain couples TRBV19 to TRBJ2-7, with 8 bases identical to TRBD2. The germline gives CDR1 LNHDA, CDR2 SQIVND (reference sequence). The CDR3 has 15 residues. Here the CDR3 reads CASSIKSGGSYEQCF. Written as DNA, the CDR3 is TGTGCCAGTAGTATAAAAAGCGGGGGCTCCTACGAGCAGTGCTTC.

The chain combines TRBV7-6 with TRBJ2-2, with 11 nucleotides matching TRBD1. The V gene's germline CDR1 is SGHVS and CDR2 FNYEAQ. Trimming at V came to 5 bases and at J to 5 bases, leaving 4 bases not matched to a gene. The CDR3 loop spans 15 amino acids. CDR3 sequence (DNA): TGTGCCAGCAGCGTAGGACAGGGGGCGACCGGGGAGCTGTTTTTT. It specifies CASSVGQGATGELFF.

The table lists this clone with a few counts. This chain joins TRBV4-1 and TRBJ1-2; TRBD1 matches 8 bases. Germline V gene data show CDR1 as MGHRA and CDR2 as YSYEKL. Trimming cost V 4 bases and J 5 bases; bases outside gene matches: 15. The CDR3 runs 17 residues. CDR3 bases: TGCGCCAGCAGCCTTACTGACCTAGGCACAGGGGGGTATGGCTACACCTTC. It translates to CASSLTDLGTGGYGYTF.

This chain connects TRBV19 to TRBJ1-1, with D perhaps matching TRBD1 (5 bases). Germline V lookup: CDR1 LNHDA, CDR2 SQIVND (reference sequence). The V gene lost 5 bases and the J gene lost 0 bases, with 13 bases spanning the gap. CDR3 length equals 15 residues. The CDR3 spells CASSSGTSMNTEAFF. The CDR3, as DNA: TGTGCCAGTAGTTCGGGGACTAGCATGAACACTGAAGCTTTCTTT.

The chain has TRBV14 and TRBJ2-7, with D possibly being TRBD2 (6 bases). This CDR3 region has 15 residues. Per germline, CDR1 SGHDN and CDR2 FVKESK. V dropped 4 bases and J dropped 2 bases, with 15 bases sitting between them. This chain's CDR3 is CASSLLGGATYEQYF. The CDR3 DNA follows: TGTGCCAGCAGCCTCCTTGGAGGGGCGACCTACGAGCAGTACTTC.

This clone has a single count. The genes are TRBV3-1 (or the pseudogene TRBV3-2) and TRBJ2-5; D is perhaps TRBD1 (6 bases). CDR1 is LGHDT and CDR2 is YNNKEL in the germline V gene (reference sequence). The CDR3 length is 16 residues. V shed 1 base and J shed 5 bases, with 17 bases lying between them. The CDR3 DNA follows: TGTGCCAGCAGCCAAGGTCGACAGGACGTGGGGGAGACCCAGTACTTC. As protein: CASSQGRQDVGETQYF.

This sequence joins TRBV5-8 and TRBJ2-7; D unclear. The CDR3 contains 15 residues. V was shortened by 0 bases and J by 5 bases, with 15 bases between the two germline ends. Germline lookup yields CDR1 SGHTS and CDR2 YDEGEE. The CDR3 here is CASSLGTLLIHEQYF. The DNA for the CDR3 is TGTGCCAGCAGCTTGGGAACCTTACTAATCCACGAGCAGTACTTC. The full variable domain, with the rest looked up from reference TRBV5-8 and TRBJ2-7, is EAGVTQSPTHLIKTRGQQATLRCSPISGHTSVYWYQQALGLGLQFLLWYDEGEERNRGNFPPRFSGRQFPNYSSELNVNALELEDSALYLCASSLGTLLIHEQYFGPGTRLTVT.

The chain is built from TRBV2 and TRBJ1-1; weak D call: TRBD1 (5 bases). V was pared by 3 bases and J by 1 base, with 6 bases between. The CDR3 length is 13 residues. Germline assignment: CDR1 SNHLY and CDR2 FYNNEI. The DNA of the CDR3 is TGTGCCAGCAGTGACAGGGCGAACACTGAAGCTTTCTTT. The encoded protein is CASSDRANTEAFF.

A single count supports this clone. V and J are TRBV30 and TRBJ2-3, with 7 bases identical to TRBD2. V lost 3 bases, J lost 0 bases, and 3 bases stayed unmatched. The CDR3 has 14 amino acids. CDR1 and CDR2 (germline): GTSNPN, SVGIG (reference sequence). The CDR3 loop reads CAWRASGSTDTQYF. CDR3 sequence (DNA): TGTGCCTGGAGGGCTAGCGGTAGCACAGATACGCAGTATTTT.

The chain carries TRBV4-1 and TRBJ2-7; 10 bases agree with TRBD2. The CDR3 covers 16 residues. Trimming at V came to 0 bases and at J to 6 bases, leaving 8 bases not matched to a gene. Germline CDR1 MGHRA, CDR2 YSYEKL. The CDR3 loop is CASSQDWPSGSTEQYF. The CDR3, as DNA: TGCGCCAGCAGCCAAGATTGGCCTAGCGGGAGTACCGAGCAGTACTTC.

The rearrangement links TRBV3-1 (or the pseudogene TRBV3-2) to TRBJ1-1; maybe TRBD1 (6 bases). With 2 bases removed from V and 3 bases from J, the gap between germline ends came to 13 bases. The CDR3 is made up of 15 amino acids. Germline V gene lookup returns CDR1 LGHDT and CDR2 YNNKEL (reference sequence). The CDR3 sequence: CASSQPGRGDTEAFF. Written as DNA, the CDR3 is TGTGCCAGCAGCCAACCGGGCAGGGGTGACACTGAAGCTTTCTTT.

The chain couples TRBV27 to TRBJ1-2; 8 nucleotides agree with TRBD1. The V gene end was trimmed by 8 bases and the J gene end by 5 bases; junction bases not matched to a gene: 10. Germline V gives CDR1 MNHEY, CDR2 SMNVEV (reference sequence). The CDR3 is 14 residues long. The DNA for the CDR3 is TGTGCCAGCTCGATTGGACAGGGCGGGTATGGCTACACCTTC. Translated, it gives CASSIGQGGYGYTF.

The DNA for the CDR3 is TGTGCCAGCACCCCGGGACAGCTCTATGGCTACACCTTC. Protein product: CASTPGQLYGYTF. The rearrangement uses TRBV7-2 and TRBJ1-2; 7 bases fit TRBD1. The trim removed 7 bases at V and 4 bases at J, leaving 6 bases unmatched. Germline loops: CDR1 SGHTA, CDR2 FQGNSA. This CDR3 spans 13 amino acids.

The gene calls are TRBV6-5 and TRBJ2-7; the match to TRBD1 covers 9 bases. The CDR3 sequence is 15 residues long. The germline gives CDR1 MNHEY, CDR2 SVGAGI. Trimming removed 0 bases from V and 5 bases from J; junction bases left unmatched: 5. DNA for the CDR3: TGTGCCAGCAGTTACTCCGGACAGGGGTATAACGAGCAGTACTTC. The encoded protein is CASSYSGQGYNEQYF.